These 14 T cell receptor beta chains originate from one sample sequenced in a study of T-cell memory formation after mild COVID-19. TCRdb re-derived calls from the 5' RACE reads in MiXCR, one entry per CDR3 protein. The table includes some 120,000 distinct CDR3 sequences, approximately 6.3% detected once. The sequenced sample consisted of PBMCs or a T cell subset sorted from them (not recorded which). Receptor source: an adult woman who had mild COVID-19 (a few samples of this study predate the infection). Cell type and time point are not known.

The rearrangement joins TRBV12-3 or TRBV12-4 to TRBJ1-5; D is possibly TRBD1 (5 bases). The CDR3 loop spans 13 amino acids. Trimming stripped 3 bases from V and 9 bases from J, with 12 bases between. CDR3 nucleotides: TGTGCCAGCAGTTTGGGGGAACTACCGCCCCAGCATTTT. Amino acids: CASSLGELPPQHF.

This clonotype was observed at least ten times. This rearrangement joins TRBV5-1 to TRBJ1-1; D not certain. CDR1 and CDR2 (germline): SGHRS, YFSETQ. This CDR3 has 14 amino acids. V was pared by 5 bases and J by 5 bases, with 16 bases between. CDR3 residues: CASRISERRTEAFF. The CDR3 nucleotides are TGCGCCAGCAGGATTTCGGAACGGCGGACTGAAGCTTTCTTT.

Ten or more counts support this clonotype. The chain links TRBV18 to TRBJ2-1; a weak D match, TRBD2 (5 bases). V was shortened by 3 bases and J by 0 bases, with 21 bases between the two germline ends. CDR1 and CDR2 (germline): KGHSH, LQKENI. The CDR3 contains 19 residues. CDR3 loop: CASSPRTGSRSSSYNEQFF. The DNA for the CDR3 is TGTGCCAGCTCACCCCGGACGGGGTCCCGTTCGAGCTCCTACAATGAGCAGTTCTTC.

This clonotype was observed a handful of times. This chain connects TRBV12-3 or TRBV12-4 to TRBJ1-6, with D perhaps matching TRBD1 (5 bases). This CDR3 spans 15 amino acids. V lost 4 bases, J lost 11 bases, and 18 bases lay in between. CDR3 in amino acids: CASSSGLGVRAPLHF. CDR3 nucleotides: TGTGCCAGCAGTTCGGGACTGGGAGTTCGGGCACCCCTCCACTTT.

In its sample, this clonotype was seen many times. V gene TRBV5-1 combines with J gene TRBJ2-1; 11 bases are a match to TRBD2. This CDR3 spans 17 amino acids. Looked up from germline, CDR1 is SGHRS and CDR2 is YFSETQ. V gave up 2 bases and J gave up 0 bases; unmatched junction bases: 4. As DNA, the CDR3 is TGCGCCAGCAGCTTCCTAGCGGGAGGAACCTCCTACAATGAGCAGTTCTTC. Translating it yields CASSFLAGGTSYNEQFF.

This clonotype was seen at least ten times. The chain has TRBV20-1 and TRBJ2-5; 7 bases align to TRBD2. CDR1 and CDR2 from the germline V gene are DFQATT and SNEGSKA (reference sequence). This CDR3 has 14 amino acids. The junction had 5 bases not matched to a gene; V was cut back by 3 bases and J by 1 base. The CDR3 nucleotides are TGCAGTGCTAGCCCACTAGCGCTCCAAGAGACCCAGTACTTC. Translation: CSASPLALQETQYF.

This clonotype was recorded at least ten times. The chain is built from TRBV4-1 and TRBJ1-1; no clear D. From germline, CDR1 is MGHRA and CDR2 YSYEKL. CDR3 length: 16 amino acids. V lost 1 base, J lost 0 bases, and 12 bases lay in between. The CDR3 sequence is CASSQGAWVVNTEAFF. The CDR3, as DNA: TGCGCCAGCAGCCAAGGTGCGTGGGTCGTGAACACTGAAGCTTTCTTT.

V gene TRBV12-3 or TRBV12-4 combines with J gene TRBJ2-7, with TRBD1 matching 8 bases. This CDR3 is 15 amino acids long. Trimming took 3 bases from V and 3 from J; bases not matched to a gene: 7. CDR3 DNA sequence: TGTGCCAGCAGTTTTAATCAGGGGGCTTACTACGAGCAGTACTTC. Its protein is CASSFNQGAYYEQYF.

In nucleotides, the CDR3 is TGTGCCAGTAGTACCCGGGGTAGGGAAAATCAGCCCCAGCATTTT. This codes for CASSTRGRENQPQHF. The V call is TRBV19, the J call TRBJ1-5; D gene ambiguous. V was trimmed by 4 bases and J by 4 bases, leaving 14 bases between them. CDR3 length: 15 residues. Germline CDR1 LNHDA, CDR2 SQIVND (reference sequence).

This clonotype has at least ten counts. The rearrangement joins TRBV11-2 to TRBJ2-4; the D gene is possibly TRBD2 (6 bases). Trimming stripped 5 bases from V and 14 bases from J, with 22 bases between. Germline V lookup: CDR1 SGHAT, CDR2 FQNNGV. This CDR3 has 14 amino acids. The CDR3: CASSLQGRGGREYF. The CDR3 DNA sequence: TGTGCCAGCAGCCTCCAAGGGCGGGGAGGCCGGGAGTACTTC.

The chain links TRBV5-1 to TRBJ2-3; the match to TRBD2 covers 7 bases. V gave up 3 bases and J gave up 6 bases; unmatched junction bases: 7. Germline V gene data show CDR1 as SGHRS and CDR2 as YFSETQ. This CDR3 has 14 residues. CDR3: CASSSSGSSDTQYF. In nucleotides, the CDR3 is TGCGCCAGCAGCTCTAGCGGTTCCTCGGATACGCAGTATTTT. Drawing the rest from reference TRBV5-1 and TRBJ2-3, the complete variable domain is KAGVTQTPRYLIKTRGQQVTLSCSPISGHRSVSWYQQTPGQGLQFLFEYFSETQRNKGNFPGRFSGRQFSNSRSEMNVSTLELGDSALYLCASSSSGSSDTQYFGPGTRLTVL.

The chain employs TRBV27 and TRBJ2-6; D not certain. V lost 3 bases, J lost 2 bases, and 11 bases lay in between. This CDR3 comprises 16 residues. Per the germline V gene, CDR1 is MNHEY and CDR2 is SMNVEV (reference sequence). CDR3 amino acids: CASSFAPFTGANVLTF. CDR3 nucleotides: TGTGCCAGCAGTTTTGCCCCCTTTACTGGGGCCAACGTCCTGACTTTC.

A few counts support this clonotype. The V and J genes are TRBV5-1 and TRBJ1-1; D is possibly TRBD1 (5 bases). Germline V CDR1 and CDR2: SGHRS, YFSETQ. The CDR3 extends over 13 amino acids. V was clipped by 2 bases and J by 5 bases, with 10 bases between them. DNA for the CDR3: TGCGCCAGCAGCTTTGACAGTAAGACTGAAGCTTTCTTT. It codes for CASSFDSKTEAFF.

This clonotype was seen at least ten times. The CDR3 nucleotides are TGTGCCAGCAGTGAATATGTCGGAAAGACCCAGTACTTC. Its translation: CASSEYVGKTQYF. The chain joins TRBV25-1 to TRBJ2-5, with no clear D. V was shortened by 0 bases and J by 6 bases, with 8 bases between the two germline ends. Germline V lookup: CDR1 MGHDK, CDR2 SYGVNS. CDR3 length equals 13 residues. Combining the CDR3 with reference TRBV25-1 and TRBJ2-5 gives the whole variable domain EADIYQTPRYLVIGTGKKITLECSQTMGHDKMYWYQQDPGMELHLIHYSYGVNSTEKGDLSSESTVSRIRTEHFPLTLESARPSHTSQYLCASSEYVGKTQYFGPGTRLLVL.